The 6 T cell receptor beta chains given below trace back to one sample, sequenced in a study of tumor-infiltrating lymphocytes in primary liver carcinoma. Priming with a constant-region primer yielded TCR beta cDNA from about 540 ng total RNA. Construction of TCR beta libraries relied on three successive nested multiplex PCR rounds employing slightly modified ARM-PCR. Use of TRBV1-TRBV30 forward primers with a C-beta reverse primer characterized the first two PCR rounds, which lasted about 9 cycles each. TCRdb used MiXCR to reprocess the multiplex PCR reads, holding one entry per CDR3 protein. Found here are under 30,000 distinct CDR3 sequences, about three quarters of them singletons; the top ten hold about 47%. Investigators took RNA and DNA out together from roughly 18-30 mg of unsorted bulk tissue. The source material was liver tumor tissue from sampling region 3. The subset denotes: tumor region T3, left-lateral pole. The receptors come from a man aged 35-49 years with primary liver carcinoma and hepatitis B virus infection.

As concerns this clonotype: The CDR3 end shows no conserved phenylalanine or tryptophan, and so a read error is likely. The chain combines TRBV11-1 with TRBJ2-1; the match to TRBD1 covers 8 bases. Germline CDR1 reads SGHAT; CDR2 reads FQDESV (reference sequence). The CDR3 has 14 residues. The DNA of the CDR3 is TGTGCTAACAGCCCCGGACAGGGTCGAGATGAGCAGTTCCTC. It translates to CANSPGQGRDEQFL.

The genes are TRBV29-1 and TRBJ2-5; 7 nucleotides line up with TRBD2. CDR1 is SQVTM and CDR2 is ANQGSEA in the germline V gene. The CDR3 has 14 residues. V dropped 0 bases and J dropped 3; count of bases not matched to a gene: 4. CDR3 protein: CSVEDWAGEETQYF. The CDR3 DNA sequence: TGCAGCGTTGAAGATTGGGCGGGAGAAGAGACCCAGTACTTC.

Remarks on this clonotype: Because the CDR3 is missing its conserved closing phenylalanine or tryptophan, this is likely a read error. Because the CDR3's place on the DNA is in doubt, the DNA is left out and the CDR3 is given as listed by TCRdb. The rearrangement uses TRBV7-9 and TRBJ2-1; the table gives TRBD1 as D, unverified against the DNA. Germline V CDR1 and CDR2: SEHNR, FQNEAQ (reference sequence). The CDR3 has 14 amino acids, counting both end residues. CDR3: CASSARQGHNEQSL.

Details on this clonotype: The CDR3 ends on some other residue instead of the conserved phenylalanine or tryptophan, so this is likely a read error. The chain carries TRBV10-3 and TRBJ1-1; D is unclear. Germline V gene lookup returns CDR1 ENHRY and CDR2 SYGVKD. The length of the CDR3 is 15 residues. The chain's CDR3 is CAISESRDMNTEAFL. CDR3 sequence (DNA): TGTGCCATTAGTGAGTCTCGGGATATGAACACTGAAGCTTTCCTT.

For this clonotype: The germline gene is not matched at one end of the junction; a read error may be the cause. The chain links TRBV11-2 to TRBJ2-5, with 8 bases fitting TRBD2. Looked up from germline, CDR1 is SGHAT and CDR2 is FQNNGV. This CDR3 region has 16 residues. The CDR3 sequence is CVSGRTPGGGKETQYF. In DNA, the CDR3 is TGTGTCAGCGGTCGAACTCCTGGCGGGGGGAAAGAGACCCAGTACTTC. The full variable domain, its missing parts supplied by reference TRBV11-2 and TRBJ2-5, is EAGVAQSPRYKIIEKRQSVAFWCNPISGHATLYWYQQILGQGPKLLIQFQNNGVVDDSQLPKDRFSAERLKGVDSTLKIQPAKLEDSAVYLCVSGRTPGGGKETQYFGPGTRLLVL.

A single count supports this clonotype. This rearrangement joins TRBV10-3 to TRBJ1-1; D ambiguous. The CDR3 length is 13 residues. V was cut by 9 bases and J by 3 bases, with 14 bases left in between. Germline V gene data show CDR1 as ENHRY and CDR2 as SYGVKD. The CDR3 nucleotides are TGTGCCATAAATGGCACAGTGGACACTGAAGCTTTCTTT. Translation: CAINGTVDTEAFF.